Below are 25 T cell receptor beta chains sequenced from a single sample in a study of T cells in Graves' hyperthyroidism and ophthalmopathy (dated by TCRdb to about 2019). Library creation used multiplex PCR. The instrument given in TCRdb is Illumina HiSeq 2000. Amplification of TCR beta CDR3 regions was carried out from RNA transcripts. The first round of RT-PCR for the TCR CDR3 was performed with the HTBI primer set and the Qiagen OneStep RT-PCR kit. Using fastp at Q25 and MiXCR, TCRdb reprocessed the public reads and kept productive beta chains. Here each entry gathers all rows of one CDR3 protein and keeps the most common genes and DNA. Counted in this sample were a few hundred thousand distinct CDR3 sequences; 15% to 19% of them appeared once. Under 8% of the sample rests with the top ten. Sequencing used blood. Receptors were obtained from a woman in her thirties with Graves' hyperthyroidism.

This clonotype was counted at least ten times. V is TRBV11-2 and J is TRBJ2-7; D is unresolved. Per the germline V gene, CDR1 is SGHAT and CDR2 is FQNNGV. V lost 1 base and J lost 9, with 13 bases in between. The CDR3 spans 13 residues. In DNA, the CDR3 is TGTGCCAGCAGCTTAGCGATCCAGACGGGGCAGTACTTC. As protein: CASSLAIQTGQYF.

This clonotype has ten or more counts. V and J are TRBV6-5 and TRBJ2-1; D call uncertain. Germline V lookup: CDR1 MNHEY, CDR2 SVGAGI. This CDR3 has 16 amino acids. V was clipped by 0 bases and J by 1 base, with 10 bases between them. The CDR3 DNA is TGTGCCAGCAGTTACTCTTCAGGTGATTCCTACAATGAGCAGTTCTTC. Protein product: CASSYSSGDSYNEQFF.

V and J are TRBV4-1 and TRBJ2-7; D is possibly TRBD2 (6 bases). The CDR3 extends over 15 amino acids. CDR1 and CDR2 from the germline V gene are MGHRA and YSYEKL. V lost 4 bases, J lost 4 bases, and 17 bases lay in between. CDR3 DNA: TGCGCCAGCAGCCGAGGACGGGGGAGCGGGTACGAGCAGTACTTC. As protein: CASSRGRGSGYEQYF.

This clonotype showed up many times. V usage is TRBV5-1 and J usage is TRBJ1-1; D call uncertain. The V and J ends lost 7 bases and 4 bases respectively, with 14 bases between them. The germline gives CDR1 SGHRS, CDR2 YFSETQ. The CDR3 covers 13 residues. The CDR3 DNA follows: TGCGCCAGCCATACTCAGGTAGGCACTGAAGCTTTCTTT. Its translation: CASHTQVGTEAFF.

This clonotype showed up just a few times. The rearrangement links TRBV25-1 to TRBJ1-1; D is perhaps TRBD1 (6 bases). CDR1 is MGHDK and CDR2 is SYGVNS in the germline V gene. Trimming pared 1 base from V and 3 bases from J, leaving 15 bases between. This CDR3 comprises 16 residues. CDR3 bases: TGTGCCAGCAGTGAATCCATGGGGGCAGGGTACACTGAAGCTTTCTTT. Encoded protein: CASSESMGAGYTEAFF.

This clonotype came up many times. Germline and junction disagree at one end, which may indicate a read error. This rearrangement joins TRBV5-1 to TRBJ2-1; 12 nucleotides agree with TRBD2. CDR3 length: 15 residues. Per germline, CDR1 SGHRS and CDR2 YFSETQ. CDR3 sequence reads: CASSSGTSGYNEQFF. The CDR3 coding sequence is TGTGCCAGCTCATCCGGGACTAGCGGGTACAATGAGCAGTTCTTC.

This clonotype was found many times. CDR3 loop: CASSQVPRTSGRGKQFF. CDR3 in DNA: TGTGCCAGCAGCCAAGTCCCTAGGACTAGCGGGAGGGGCAAGCAGTTCTTC. V usage is TRBV14 and J usage is TRBJ2-1; 15 bases line up with TRBD2. The CDR3 has 17 amino acids. Losses at the gene ends were 1 base for V and 11 bases for J; bases not matched to a gene: 9. Germline lookup yields CDR1 SGHDN and CDR2 FVKESK.

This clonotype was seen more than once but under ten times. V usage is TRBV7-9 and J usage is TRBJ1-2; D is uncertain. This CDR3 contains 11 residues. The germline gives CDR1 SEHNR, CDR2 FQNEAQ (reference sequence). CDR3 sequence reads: CLSGGNYGYTF. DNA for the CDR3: TGTCTAAGTGGTGGGAACTATGGCTACACCTTC.

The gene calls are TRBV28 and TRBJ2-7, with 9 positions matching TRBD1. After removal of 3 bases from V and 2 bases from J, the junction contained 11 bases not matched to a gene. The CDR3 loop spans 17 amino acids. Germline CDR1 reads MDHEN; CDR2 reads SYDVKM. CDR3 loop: CASSLEEPGQGTYEQYF. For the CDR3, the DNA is TGTGCCAGCAGTTTGGAGGAACCGGGACAGGGAACCTACGAGCAGTACTTC. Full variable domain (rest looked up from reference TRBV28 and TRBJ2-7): DVKVTQSSRYLVKRTGEKVFLECVQDMDHENMFWYRQDPGLGLRLIYFSYDVKMKEKGDIPEGYSVSREKKERFSLILESASTNQTSMYLCASSLEEPGQGTYEQYFGPGTRLTVT.

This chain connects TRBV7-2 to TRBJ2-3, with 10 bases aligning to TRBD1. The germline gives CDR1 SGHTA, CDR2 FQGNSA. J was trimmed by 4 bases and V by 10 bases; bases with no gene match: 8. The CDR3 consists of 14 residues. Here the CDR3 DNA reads TGTGCCACTTCGCAGACAGGGGGCGCAGATACGCAGTATTTT. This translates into CATSQTGGADTQYF.

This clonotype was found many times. CDR3 sequence: CASSPGLAGGQMGTQYF. The DNA of the CDR3 is TGTGCCAGCAGCCCTGGACTAGCGGGAGGGCAGATGGGTACGCAGTATTTT. V gene TRBV7-2 combines with J gene TRBJ2-3; 15 bases match TRBD2. This CDR3 is 17 amino acids long. J lost 8 bases, V lost 5 bases, and 11 bases had no gene match. Germline-derived CDR1 and CDR2 are SGHTA and FQGNSA.

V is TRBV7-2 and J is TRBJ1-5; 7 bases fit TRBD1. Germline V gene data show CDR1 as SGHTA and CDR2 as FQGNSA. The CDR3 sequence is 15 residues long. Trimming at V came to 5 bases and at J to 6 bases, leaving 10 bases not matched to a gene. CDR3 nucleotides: TGTGCCAGCAGCCTGAACGCAGACAGGGCTCAGCCCCAGCATTTT. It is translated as CASSLNADRAQPQHF.

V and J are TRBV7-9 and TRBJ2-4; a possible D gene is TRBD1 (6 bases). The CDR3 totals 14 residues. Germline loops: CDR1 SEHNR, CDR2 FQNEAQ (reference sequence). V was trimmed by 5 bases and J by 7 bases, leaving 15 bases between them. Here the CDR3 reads CASSPEGESNIQYF. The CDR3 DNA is TGTGCCAGCAGCCCCGAGGGGGAATCTAACATTCAGTACTTC.

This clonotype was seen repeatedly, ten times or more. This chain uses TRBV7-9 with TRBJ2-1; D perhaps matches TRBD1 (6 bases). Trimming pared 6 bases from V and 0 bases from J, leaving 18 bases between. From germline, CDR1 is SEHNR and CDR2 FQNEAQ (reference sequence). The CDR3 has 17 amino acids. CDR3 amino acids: CASRIPTGSSSYNEQFF. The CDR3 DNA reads TGTGCCAGCAGGATCCCGACAGGCTCGAGCTCCTACAATGAGCAGTTCTTC.

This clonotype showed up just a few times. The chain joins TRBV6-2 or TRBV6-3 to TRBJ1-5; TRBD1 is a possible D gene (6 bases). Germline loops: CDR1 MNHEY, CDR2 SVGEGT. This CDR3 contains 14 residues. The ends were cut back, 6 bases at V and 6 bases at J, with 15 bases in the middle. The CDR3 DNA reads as TGTGCCAGCAGAGACTCGGGGGCGGGTCAGCCCCAGCATTTT. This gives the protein CASRDSGAGQPQHF.

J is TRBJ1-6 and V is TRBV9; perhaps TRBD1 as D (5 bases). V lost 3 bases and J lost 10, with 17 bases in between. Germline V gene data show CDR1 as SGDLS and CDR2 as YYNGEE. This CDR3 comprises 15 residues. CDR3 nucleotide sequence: TGTGCCAGCAGCGAGACAGCAGGGCAGAGGTCACCCCTCCACTTT. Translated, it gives CASSETAGQRSPLHF.

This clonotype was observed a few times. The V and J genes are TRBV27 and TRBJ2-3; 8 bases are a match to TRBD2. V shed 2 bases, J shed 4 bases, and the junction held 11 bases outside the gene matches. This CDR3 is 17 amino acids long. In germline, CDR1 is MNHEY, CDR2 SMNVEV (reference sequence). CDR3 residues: CASSLKGRAGEADTQYF. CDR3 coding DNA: TGTGCCAGCAGTTTAAAAGGTCGAGCGGGAGAAGCAGATACGCAGTATTTT.

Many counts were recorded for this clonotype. The CDR3 loop reads CASRGLEASGIGDIQYF. CDR3 DNA sequence: TGTGCCAGCAGAGGACTAGAGGCTAGCGGGATAGGAGACATTCAGTACTTC. This sequence joins TRBV27 and TRBJ2-4; the match to TRBD2 covers 9 bases. The CDR3 covers 17 residues. Trimming cost V 6 bases and J 8 bases; bases outside gene matches: 17. CDR1 is MNHEY, CDR2 SMNVEV, per germline (reference sequence).

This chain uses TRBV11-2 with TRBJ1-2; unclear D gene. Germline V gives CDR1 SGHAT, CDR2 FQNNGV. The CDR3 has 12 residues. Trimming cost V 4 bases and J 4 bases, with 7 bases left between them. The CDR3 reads CASSSWGYGYTF. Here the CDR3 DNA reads TGTGCCAGCAGCTCTTGGGGCTATGGCTACACCTTC.

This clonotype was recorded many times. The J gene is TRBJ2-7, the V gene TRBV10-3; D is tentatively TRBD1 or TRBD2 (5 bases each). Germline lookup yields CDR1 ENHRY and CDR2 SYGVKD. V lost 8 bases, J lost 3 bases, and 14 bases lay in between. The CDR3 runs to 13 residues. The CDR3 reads CAIGTYQGYEQYF. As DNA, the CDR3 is TGTGCCATCGGGACCTATCAGGGCTACGAGCAGTACTTC.

CDR3 bases: TGTGCCATCAGTATGGAAATAGCTTTATATACGCAGTATTTT. Translating gives CAISMEIALYTQYF. The V gene is TRBV10-3, the J gene TRBJ2-3; D not resolved. V gave up 5 bases and J gave up 7 bases, with 16 bases separating them. There are 14 residues in the CDR3. Germline CDR1 and CDR2: ENHRY and SYGVKD.

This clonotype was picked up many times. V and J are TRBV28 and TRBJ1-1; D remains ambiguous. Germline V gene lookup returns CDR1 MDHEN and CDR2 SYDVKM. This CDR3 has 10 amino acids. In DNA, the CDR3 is TGTCGCCCCATGAACACTGAAGCTTTCTTT. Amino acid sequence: CRPMNTEAFF.

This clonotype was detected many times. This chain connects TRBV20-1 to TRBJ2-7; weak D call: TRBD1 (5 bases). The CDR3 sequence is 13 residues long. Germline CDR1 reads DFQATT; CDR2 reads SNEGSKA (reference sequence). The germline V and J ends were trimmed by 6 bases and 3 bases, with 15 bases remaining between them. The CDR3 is CSAAKDSYYEQYF. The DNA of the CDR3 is TGCAGTGCCGCAAAAGACAGCTACTACGAGCAGTACTTC.

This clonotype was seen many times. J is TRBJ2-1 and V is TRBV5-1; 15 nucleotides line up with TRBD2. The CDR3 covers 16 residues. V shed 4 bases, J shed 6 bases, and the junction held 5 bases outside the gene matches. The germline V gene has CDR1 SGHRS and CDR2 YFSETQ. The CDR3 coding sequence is TGCGCCAGCAGCGGGGGACTAGCGGGAGGTGTCAATGAGCAGTTCTTC. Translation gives CASSGGLAGGVNEQFF.

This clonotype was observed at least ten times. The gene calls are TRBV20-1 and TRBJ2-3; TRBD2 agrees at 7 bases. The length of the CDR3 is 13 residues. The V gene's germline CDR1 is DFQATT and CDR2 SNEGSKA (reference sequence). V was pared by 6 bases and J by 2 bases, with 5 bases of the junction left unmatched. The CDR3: CSAGTIPTDTQYF. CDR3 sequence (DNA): TGCAGTGCGGGGACTATCCCCACAGATACGCAGTATTTT.